This T cell receptor beta chain was captured by sequencing in a study of blood T cell repertoires in COVID-19. Clones were sequenced by immunoSEQ multiplex PCR, and TCRdb holds only the in-frame ones, with some missing. Here the sample spans hundreds of thousands of clones, around nine tenths being singletons. The CDR3 loop spans 19 amino acids. After removal of 7 bases from V and 2 bases from J, the junction contained 20 bases not matched to a gene. Looked up from germline, CDR1 is MNHEY and CDR2 is SVGEGT. This rearrangement joins TRBV6-2 or TRBV6-3 to TRBJ2-3; TRBD2 agrees at 8 bases. Material for sequencing was peripheral blood. This clonotype originated in a woman in her seventies with COVID-19, enrolled during active disease. The CDR3 DNA follows: TGTGCCAGCACCCCTAGTTGGCGGGGGGCACTCCCTGACACAGATACGCAGTATTTT. Its protein is CASTPSWRGALPDTDTQYF.